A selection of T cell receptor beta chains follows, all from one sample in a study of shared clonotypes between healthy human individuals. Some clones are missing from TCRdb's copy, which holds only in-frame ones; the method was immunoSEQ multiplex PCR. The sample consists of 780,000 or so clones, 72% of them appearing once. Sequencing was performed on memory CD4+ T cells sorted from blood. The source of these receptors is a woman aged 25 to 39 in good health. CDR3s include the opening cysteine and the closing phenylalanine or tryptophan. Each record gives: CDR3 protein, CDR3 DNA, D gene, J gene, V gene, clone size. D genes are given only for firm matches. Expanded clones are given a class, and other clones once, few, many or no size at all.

CATSFGTGFHEQFF TGTGCCACCAGTTTCGGGACAGGGTTCCATGAGCAGTTCTTC TRBD1 TRBJ2-1 TRBV15 .
CASSSPGLAGGRGTGELFF TGTGCCAGCAGTTCACCGGGACTAGCGGGAGGGAGGGGCACCGGGGAGCTGTTTTTT TRBD2 TRBJ2-2 TRBV27 .
CASSVSGVPETQYF TGTGCCAGCAGTGTCTCCGGGGTGCCAGAGACCCAGTACTTC . TRBJ2-5 TRBV6-1 .
CASSLRFNTGELFF TGTGCCAGCAGTCTTCGATTCAACACCGGGGAGCTGTTTTTT . TRBJ2-2 TRBV27 .
CASSNLDTYEQYF TGTGCCAGCAGCAATCTAGATACCTACGAGCAGTACTTC . TRBJ2-7 TRBV11-2 .
CASTLNPYEKLFF TGTGCCAGCACCCTTAATCCGTATGAAAAACTGTTTTTT . TRBJ1-4 TRBV6-1 once
CASSTTVTGELFF TGTGCCAGCAGTACGACAGTCACCGGGGAGCTGTTTTTT . TRBJ2-2 TRBV28 few
CASSLGNSLTDTQYF TGCGCCAGCAGCTTGGGGAACAGCCTCACAGATACGCAGTATTTT . TRBJ2-3 TRBV5-1 few
CASSWAAGNNYEQYF TGTGCCAGCAGCTGGGCGGCGGGGAACAACTACGAGCAGTACTTC . TRBJ2-7 TRBV7-2 .
CASTGQRQETQYF TGTGCCAGCACCGGACAGCGACAAGAGACCCAGTACTTC . TRBJ2-5 TRBV2 .
CASNRQGASETQYF TGTGCCAGCAATCGACAGGGGGCATCAGAGACCCAGTACTTC TRBD1 TRBJ2-5 TRBV2 .
CASSVQFPRSDTQYF TGTGCCAGCAGCGTCCAGTTTCCGAGATCCGATACGCAGTATTTT . TRBJ2-3 TRBV28 .
CASSLGAESLEQYF TGCGCCAGCAGCTTGGGAGCGGAATCCTTAGAGCAGTACTTC . TRBJ2-7 TRBV5-1 .
CASSPTSGSGDTQYF TGTGCCAGCAGCCCGACTAGCGGGAGTGGGGATACGCAGTATTTT TRBD2 TRBJ2-3 TRBV6-5 .
CASVTGENEKLFF TGTGCCAGCGTGACAGGAGAAAATGAAAAACTGTTTTTT . TRBJ1-4 TRBV28 .
CSVARDSYEQYF TGCAGCGTTGCCCGGGACAGCTACGAGCAGTACTTC TRBD1 TRBJ2-7 TRBV29-1 .
CASSIAAADARTF TGTGCCAGTAGTATAGCGGCAGCCGATGCACGTACCTTC . TRBJ1-2 TRBV19 .
CASSLKGSTGAYNEQFF TGTGCCAGCAGCTTAAAGGGGTCGACGGGGGCATACAATGAGCAGTTCTTC . TRBJ2-1 TRBV11-2 .
CASSPGQGETQYF TGTGCCAGCTCACCGGGACAGGGCGAGACCCAGTACTTC TRBD1 TRBJ2-5 TRBV18 .
CASSLWPANTGELFF TGTGCCAGCAGCTTGTGGCCGGCGAACACCGGGGAGCTGTTTTTT . TRBJ2-2 TRBV5-6 many
CASSDQQGRAETQYF TGTGCCAGTAGTGACCAACAGGGGAGGGCAGAGACCCAGTACTTC . TRBJ2-5 TRBV19 .
CASTAGLLNSPLHF TGTGCCAGCACCGCGGGTCTATTGAATTCACCCCTCCACTTT . TRBJ1-6 TRBV28 .
CASSFGTSGSNEQFF TGCGCCAGCAGCTTCGGGACTAGCGGGAGTAATGAGCAGTTCTTC TRBD2 TRBJ2-1 TRBV5-1 .
CSVAVREGLSKNIQYF TGCAGCGTTGCTGTAAGGGAGGGCCTGTCCAAAAACATTCAGTACTTC TRBD2 TRBJ2-4 TRBV29-1 once